These 2 T cell receptor beta chains share one sample of origin, sequenced in a study of shared clonotypes between healthy human individuals. Method: immunoSEQ multiplex PCR; TCRdb's copy keeps in-frame clones and lacks some. There are some 2,400,000 clones in the sample; approximately 94% occur only once, and approximately 0.13% lies in the top ten. Sequencing used naive CD4+ T cells sorted from blood. Subset noted: CD45RA+ positively selected. The source is a man younger than 30 in good health.

As regards this clone: The identical CDR3 is also encoded by other nucleotide sequences in the sample. J is TRBJ2-3 and V is TRBV5-1; D gene ambiguous. There are 14 residues in the CDR3. Trimming cost V 0 bases and J 0 bases, with 5 bases left between them. CDR1 is SGHRS and CDR2 is YFSETQ in the germline V gene. The CDR3 sequence: CASSLVGSTDTQYF. The DNA of the CDR3 is TGCGCCAGCAGCTTGGTCGGAAGCACAGATACGCAGTATTTT.

CDR3 sequence reads: CASGVTGTDTQYF. The DNA for the CDR3 is TGTGCCAGCGGGGTTACGGGGACAGATACGCAGTATTTT. The J gene is TRBJ2-3, the V gene TRBV6-6; D is possibly TRBD2 (5 bases). Germline CDR1 reads MNHNY; CDR2 reads SVGAGI (reference sequence). This CDR3 has 13 amino acids. V shed 8 bases and J shed 3 bases, with 12 bases lying between them.